The 20 T cell receptor beta chains given below trace back to one sample, sequenced in a study of cytomegalovirus exposure and HLA in healthy donors. The data were produced by immunoSEQ multiplex PCR, yet TCRdb's version contains in-frame clones alone and is incomplete. The profile shows hundreds of thousands of clones, about 86% of them singletons. Material for sequencing was PBMCs. The receptors were sampled from a woman in her 30s in good health and CMV-seropositive.

The J gene is TRBJ2-7, the V gene TRBV7-9; tentative D call: TRBD2 (6 bases). The V gene lost 3 bases and the J gene lost 3 bases, with 9 bases spanning the gap. Germline V CDR1 and CDR2: SEHNR, FQNEAQ (reference sequence). The CDR3 extends over 13 amino acids. Written as DNA, the CDR3 is TGTGCCAGCAGCTTCGGGGGAGACTACGAGCAGTACTTC. Residues: CASSFGGDYEQYF. Full variable domain (missing parts from reference TRBV7-9 and TRBJ2-7): DTGVSQNPRHKITKRGQNVTFRCDPISEHNRLYWYRQTLGQGPEFLTYFQNEAQLEKSRLLSDRFSAERPKGSFSTLEIQRTEQGDSAMYLCASSFGGDYEQYFGPGTRLTVT.

The rearrangement joins TRBV4-1 to TRBJ1-1, with TRBD1 as a possible D gene (5 bases). Germline V gene lookup returns CDR1 MGHRA and CDR2 YSYEKL. The germline V and J ends were trimmed by 5 bases and 2 bases, with 15 bases remaining between them. The CDR3 totals 15 residues. CDR3: CASSELRGLNTEAFF. The CDR3 nucleotides read TGCGCCAGCAGCGAACTTAGGGGACTTAACACTGAAGCTTTCTTT.

The rearrangement joins TRBV12-5 to TRBJ1-5; 7 bases align to TRBD1. The CDR3 length is 14 residues. The V gene end was trimmed by 6 bases and the J gene end by 6 bases; junction bases not matched to a gene: 8. Germline values: CDR1 LGHNT, CDR2 FRNRAP. The CDR3 loop is CASGEGASPQPQHF. CDR3 in DNA: TGTGCTAGTGGGGAGGGGGCATCCCCTCAGCCCCAGCATTTT. The full variable domain, in which reference TRBV12-5 and TRBJ1-5 provide the parts outside the CDR3, is DARVTQTPRHKVTEMGQEVTMRCQPILGHNTVFWYRQTMMQGLELLAYFRNRAPLDDSGMPKDRFSAEMPDATLATLKIQPSEPRDSAVYFCASGEGASPQPQHFGDGTRLSIL.

This chain connects TRBV6-5 to TRBJ2-1; 9 bases match TRBD2. The CDR3 is 15 residues long. V gave up 5 bases and J gave up 7 bases; unmatched junction bases: 9. Germline V CDR1 and CDR2: MNHEY, SVGAGI. CDR3 protein: CASSNSGSRGNEQFF. In nucleotides, the CDR3 is TGTGCCAGCAGTAATAGCGGGAGTAGGGGGAATGAGCAGTTCTTC.

The chain couples TRBV11-2 to TRBJ1-2; 7 nucleotides line up with TRBD1. This CDR3 region has 14 residues. Germline V gives CDR1 SGHAT, CDR2 FQNNGV. Trimming at V came to 1 base and at J to 4 bases, leaving 3 bases not matched to a gene. The CDR3 reads CASSLVGGGYGYTF. The DNA for the CDR3 is TGTGCCAGCAGCTTAGTAGGGGGCGGCTATGGCTACACCTTC. The entire variable domain, with the rest obtained from reference TRBV11-2 and TRBJ1-2, is as follows: EAGVAQSPRYKIIEKRQSVAFWCNPISGHATLYWYQQILGQGPKLLIQFQNNGVVDDSQLPKDRFSAERLKGVDSTLKIQPAKLEDSAVYLCASSLVGGGYGYTFGSGTRLTVV.

V gene TRBV10-2 combines with J gene TRBJ1-1; D not certain. Trimming left V 5 bases short and J 1 base short, with 11 bases between. Germline V gene lookup returns CDR1 WSHSY and CDR2 SAAADI. The CDR3 contains 14 residues. The CDR3 sequence is CASSKKLANTEAFF. The DNA of the CDR3 is TGCGCCAGCAGTAAAAAACTCGCGAACACTGAAGCTTTCTTT.

V gene TRBV28 combines with J gene TRBJ1-2; 11 nucleotides line up with TRBD1. This CDR3 spans 16 amino acids. Germline-derived CDR1 and CDR2 are MDHEN and SYDVKM. The V and J ends lost 3 bases and 8 bases, in that order; junction bases with no gene match: 11. The CDR3 is CASSFTHPDRGQGYTF. CDR3 in DNA: TGTGCCAGCAGTTTCACTCACCCGGACAGGGGGCAAGGCTACACCTTC.

This clone was found once. V and J are TRBV10-3 and TRBJ2-6; maybe TRBD2 (5 bases). V lost 0 bases to trimming and J lost 0 bases, with 6 bases between them. The CDR3 is 16 residues long. Germline V gene sequence: CDR1 ENHRY, CDR2 SYGVKD. The CDR3 coding sequence is TGTGCCATCAGTGAGTCCGGGGTCTCTGGGGCCAACGTCCTGACTTTC. Residues: CAISESGVSGANVLTF.

The CDR3 is CASSPLGQGYTEAFF. CDR3 sequence (DNA): TGTGCCAGCTCACCACTGGGGCAGGGGTACACTGAAGCTTTCTTT. The rearrangement joins TRBV18 to TRBJ1-1, with D perhaps TRBD1 (6 bases). This CDR3 contains 15 residues. Germline-derived CDR1 and CDR2 are KGHSH and LQKENI. Deletions cut 1 base from V and 3 bases from J, with 12 bases between.

This chain uses TRBV5-4 with TRBJ2-5; 9 bases match TRBD2. In germline, CDR1 is SGHNT, CDR2 YYREEE (reference sequence). This CDR3 is built from 16 residues. Trimming removed 0 bases from V and 5 bases from J; junction bases left unmatched: 8. CDR3 loop: CASSLGGGGRAETQYF. The CDR3 DNA follows: TGTGCCAGCAGCTTGGGGGGAGGCGGGAGGGCCGAGACCCAGTACTTC.

The chain combines TRBV30 with TRBJ2-1; D not resolved. The CDR3 sequence is 13 residues long. Per germline, CDR1 GTSNPN and CDR2 SVGIG (reference sequence). V was shortened by 4 bases and J by 7 bases, with 14 bases between the two germline ends. CDR3 sequence: CAWTARVLNEQFF. Written as DNA, the CDR3 is TGTGCCTGGACGGCCCGGGTTTTGAATGAGCAGTTCTTC.

The CDR3 DNA is TGTGCCAGCAACGGACAGAGCTCCTACGAGCAGTACTTC. Amino acids: CASNGQSSYEQYF. This chain links TRBV2 with TRBJ2-7, with D perhaps TRBD1 (6 bases). From germline, CDR1 is SNHLY and CDR2 FYNNEI. CDR3 length: 13 amino acids. Between the trimmed V and J ends, which lost 7 bases and 0 bases, there was a span of 10 bases.

This chain connects TRBV4-1 to TRBJ1-5; D possibly corresponds to TRBD1 (6 bases). Germline assignment: CDR1 MGHRA and CDR2 YSYEKL. The CDR3 totals 17 residues. V lost 1 base and J lost 2, with 15 bases in between. CDR3: CASSQVPFEGGNQPQHF. The CDR3 nucleotides are TGCGCCAGCAGCCAAGTACCCTTCGAGGGGGGCAATCAGCCCCAGCATTTT.

The CDR3 DNA is TGTGCCATCAGTGGGGTAGCGGCCAAAAACATTCAGTACTTC. Protein product: CAISGVAAKNIQYF. The V and J genes are TRBV10-3 and TRBJ2-4; TRBD2 is a possible D gene (5 bases). Trimming took 4 bases from V and 1 from J, leaving 8 bases between them. Per germline, CDR1 ENHRY and CDR2 SYGVKD. CDR3 length: 14 amino acids.

The chain recombines TRBV19 with TRBJ2-5; 11 bases are shared with TRBD2. The CDR3 runs to 16 residues. V lost 7 bases to trimming and J lost 0 bases; unmatched junction nucleotides: 7. Per germline, CDR1 LNHDA and CDR2 SQIVND (reference sequence). The CDR3 here is CASTPTSGAYQETQYF. CDR3 sequence (DNA): TGTGCCAGTACCCCGACTAGCGGGGCCTACCAAGAGACCCAGTACTTC.

This rearrangement joins TRBV6-6 to TRBJ1-3; TRBD1 agrees at 8 bases. Germline V lookup: CDR1 MNHNY, CDR2 SVGAGI (reference sequence). The CDR3 totals 14 residues. The trim removed 8 bases at V and 0 bases at J, leaving 3 bases unmatched. The CDR3 coding sequence is TGTGCCAGCGGACAGGGTCTCTCTGGAAACACCATATATTTT. Translation: CASGQGLSGNTIYF.

This clone was counted a single time. One end of the junction does not line up with germline, which may come from a read error. This chain connects TRBV25-1 to TRBJ1-4, with a possible D match to TRBD1 (6 bases). Germline assignment: CDR1 MGHDK and CDR2 SYGVNS. The CDR3 length is 13 residues. The CDR3 loop reads CASSDRGNKKLFF. CDR3 DNA sequence: TGTGCCAGCAGTGACAGGGGTAATAAAAAACTGTTTTTT.

The gene calls are TRBV19 and TRBJ2-4; 8 nucleotides match TRBD1. The junction had 0 bases not matched to a gene; V was cut back by 5 bases and J by 6 bases. The V gene's germline CDR1 is LNHDA and CDR2 SQIVND (reference sequence). The CDR3 sequence is 12 residues long. CDR3 amino acids: CASSDRGNIQYF. The CDR3 DNA follows: TGTGCCAGTAGTGACAGGGGAAACATTCAGTACTTC.

This rearrangement joins TRBV20-1 to TRBJ1-2; no clear D. V dropped 5 bases and J dropped 6 bases, with 7 bases sitting between them. The CDR3 has 10 residues. Per the germline V gene, CDR1 is DFQATT and CDR2 is SNEGSKA (reference sequence). CDR3 sequence (DNA): TGCAGTGCTTCTGACAATGGCTACACCTTC. It yields the protein CSASDNGYTF.

Here the CDR3 DNA reads TGTGCCATCGGGAAAGCGACAGCTTCCTACAATGAGCAGTTCTTC. Protein product: CAIGKATASYNEQFF. J is TRBJ2-1 and V is TRBV10-3; possible D gene TRBD1, 5 bases. The germline CDR1 and CDR2 sequences are ENHRY and SYGVKD. This CDR3 region has 15 residues. V shed 8 bases and J shed 1 base, with 15 bases lying between them.